Here is one T cell receptor (beta chain) with its context. The data were obtained in a study of T cell changes during pregnancy in multiple sclerosis. This CDR3 has 15 residues. V dropped 6 bases and J dropped 4; count of bases not matched to a gene: 6. Germline-derived CDR1 and CDR2 are SGHVS and FNYEAQ. This table comes from immunoSEQ multiplex PCR, and its TCRdb copy is limited to in-frame clones, with some not included. The data contain more than 55,000 clones, roughly 92% of them seen just once; the ten biggest clones take up around 0.85%. V and J are TRBV7-6 and TRBJ1-5; 10 bases map to TRBD1. The source was peripheral blood, collected in the first trimester of pregnancy. The TCR was taken from a female donor with multiple sclerosis, enrolled in a pregnancy study. The CDR3 coding sequence is TGTGCCAGCAGTCGGGACAGGGGTAGAAATCAGCCCCAGCATTTT. Amino acid sequence: CASSRDRGRNQPQHF.